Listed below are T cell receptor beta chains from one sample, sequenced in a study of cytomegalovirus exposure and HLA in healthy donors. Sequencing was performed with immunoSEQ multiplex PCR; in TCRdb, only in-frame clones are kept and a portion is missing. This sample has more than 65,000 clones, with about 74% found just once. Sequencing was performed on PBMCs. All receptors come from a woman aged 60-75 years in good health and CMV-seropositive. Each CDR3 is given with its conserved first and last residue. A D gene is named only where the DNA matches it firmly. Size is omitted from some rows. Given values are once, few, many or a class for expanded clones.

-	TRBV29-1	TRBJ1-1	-	TGCAGCCATTCCCGGGGTGACACTGAAGCTTTCTTT	CSHSRGDTEAFF
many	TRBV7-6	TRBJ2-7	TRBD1	TGTGCCAGCAGCCGACAAGCGGGCGGACAGGGCTACGAGCAGTACTTC	CASSRQAGGQGYEQYF
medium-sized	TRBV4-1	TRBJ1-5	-	TGCGCCAGCAGCCAAGATAGACGGACAAATCAGCCCCAGCATTTT	CASSQDRRTNQPQHF
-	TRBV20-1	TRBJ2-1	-	TGCAGTGCTAGAGATCTCCCCTTTGAGTTCTTC	CSARDLPFEFF
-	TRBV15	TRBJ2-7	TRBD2	TGTGCCACCAGCGCTCGGACTAGCGGGAGCAACTACGAGCAGTACTTC	CATSARTSGSNYEQYF
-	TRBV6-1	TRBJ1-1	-	TGTGCCAGCAGTACTGACAGCCGTGAAGCTTTCTTT	CASSTDSREAFF
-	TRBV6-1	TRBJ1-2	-	TGTGCCAGCAGTGAATTCAGGGGCGGACGGTATGGCTACACCTTC	CASSEFRGGRYGYTF
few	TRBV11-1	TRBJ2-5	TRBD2	TGTGCCAGCAGCCCTTCCCGGGGGGGGACCGCCGGGACCCAGTACTTC	CASSPSRGGTAGTQYF
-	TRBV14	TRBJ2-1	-	TGTGCCAGCAGCCAAGTTGTTAGCGTTGGGCAGTTCTTC	CASSQVVSVGQFF
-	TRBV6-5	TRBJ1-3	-	TGTGCCAGCCGTACCCTGGGGAGGAGAAACACCATATATTTT	CASRTLGRRNTIYF
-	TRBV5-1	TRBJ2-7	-	TGCGCCAGCAGCTTTTGGACAACGGACTACGAGCAGTACTTC	CASSFWTTDYEQYF
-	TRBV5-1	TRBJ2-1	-	TGCGCCAGCAGGAACGGGGTAGATAGGAACAATGAGCAGTTCTTC	CASRNGVDRNNEQFF
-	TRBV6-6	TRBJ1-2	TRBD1	TGTGCCAGCAGTTACTACCGGGACAGGGGAGGCTATGGCTACACCTTC	CASSYYRDRGGYGYTF
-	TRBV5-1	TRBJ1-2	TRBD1	TGCGCCAGCAGCTTGGGAACAGGGGGCGATGGCTACACCTTC	CASSLGTGGDGYTF
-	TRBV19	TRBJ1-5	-	TGTGCCAGTAGTATAAACTCAGGGCTTGATCAGCCCCAGCATTTT	CASSINSGLDQPQHF
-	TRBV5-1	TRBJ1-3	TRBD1	TGCGCCAGCAGCTCGGGACAGGGGTCTGGAAACACCATATATTTT	CASSSGQGSGNTIYF
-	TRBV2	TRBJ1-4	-	TGTGCCAGCAGATTGGGAGGGGTCGGTGAAAAACTGTTTTTT	CASRLGGVGEKLFF
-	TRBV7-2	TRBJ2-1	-	TGTGCCAGCAGCTTAAGGCTAGTGGAGTTCTTC	CASSLRLVEFF
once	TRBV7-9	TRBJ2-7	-	TGTGCCAGCAGCTCCAATGCCTACGAGCAGTACTTC	CASSSNAYEQYF
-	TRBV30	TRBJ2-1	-	TGTGCCTCATCGGGACAGCGGGTTGTTGCTCTCTACAATGAGCAGTTCTTC	CASSGQRVVALYNEQFF
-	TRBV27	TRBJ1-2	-	TGTGCCAGCAGTTTAGCCCCCCGGCAGGGTTCGTTTGGCTACACCTTC	CASSLAPRQGSFGYTF
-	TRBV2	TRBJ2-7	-	TGTGCCAGCAGGAACGTAGCGTACGAGCAGTACTTC	CASRNVAYEQYF
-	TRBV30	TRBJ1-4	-	TGTGCCTGGACCGGGATGGGTGAAAAACTGTTTTTT	CAWTGMGEKLFF
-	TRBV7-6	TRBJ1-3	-	TGTGCCAGCAGCCCCAACGGGGGGACTGGAAACACCATATATTTT	CASSPNGGTGNTIYF
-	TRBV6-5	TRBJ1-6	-	TGTGCCAGCAGTCAAGACAGGACACATAATTCACCCCTCCACTTT	CASSQDRTHNSPLHF
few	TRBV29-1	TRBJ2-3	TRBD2	TGCAGCGTTGAACGGCGGGAGACAGATACGCAGTATTTT	CSVERRETDTQYF
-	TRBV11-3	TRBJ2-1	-	TGTGCCAGCAGCCCTGGAAGACTGGTCAATGAGCAGTTCTTC	CASSPGRLVNEQFF
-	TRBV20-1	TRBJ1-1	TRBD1	TGCAGGGGAGACAGGGGCACTGAAGCTTTCTTT	CRGDRGTEAFF
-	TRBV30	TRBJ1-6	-	TGTGCCTGGAGTGTAAAAAGGGGATCACCCCTCCACTTT	CAWSVKRGSPLHF
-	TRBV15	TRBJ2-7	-	TGTGCCACCAGCAACCACCCAGGCGAGCAGTACTTC	CATSNHPGEQYF
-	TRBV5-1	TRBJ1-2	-	TGCGCCAGCAGCCAGGACAGCAACTATGGCTACACCTTC	CASSQDSNYGYTF
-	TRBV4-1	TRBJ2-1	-	TGCGCCAGCAGCCCCCGGGACTGGACCAACAATGAGCAGTTCTTC	CASSPRDWTNNEQFF
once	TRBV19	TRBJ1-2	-	-	CASTSADRSAGYTF
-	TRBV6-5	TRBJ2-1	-	TGTGCCAGCGAGCGGGTGAAGTTCTTC	CASERVKFF
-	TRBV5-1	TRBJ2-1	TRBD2	TGCGCCAGCAGCTTGGGACTAGCGGGGGGAGTTGAGCAGTTCTTC	CASSLGLAGGVEQFF
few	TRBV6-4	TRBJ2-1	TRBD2	TGTGCCAGCAGCCAACTAGCGGGAGTCTACAATGAGCAGTTCTTC	CASSQLAGVYNEQFF
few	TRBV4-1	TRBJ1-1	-	TGCGCCAGCAGCCAAACAGGGAATTCGGCTTTCTTT	CASSQTGNSAFF
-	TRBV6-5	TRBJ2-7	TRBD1	TGTGCCAGCAGTTCTTGGACAGGGGGCTCCTACGAGCAGTACTTC	CASSSWTGGSYEQYF
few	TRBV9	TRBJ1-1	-	TGTGCCAGCAGCGTAGCCGGGAACACTGAAGCTTTCTTT	CASSVAGNTEAFF
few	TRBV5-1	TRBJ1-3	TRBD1	TGCGCCAGCAGCTTGGGGACAGGGGGCGTCGGAAACACCATATATTTT	CASSLGTGGVGNTIYF
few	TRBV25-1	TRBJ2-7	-	TGTGCCAGCAGTGGGGCGGGACAGATCCACGAGCAGTACTTC	CASSGAGQIHEQYF
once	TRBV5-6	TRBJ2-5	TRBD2	TGTGCCAGCAGCTTGGGGACTAGCGGGGGGTACCAAGAGACCCAGTACTTC	CASSLGTSGGYQETQYF
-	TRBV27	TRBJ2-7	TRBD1	TGTGCCAGTCGCCGCACAGGGGGAAACTACGAGCAGTACTTC	CASRRTGGNYEQYF
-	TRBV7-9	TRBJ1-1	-	TGTGCCAGCAGCTTAGGAACAGCGAACACTGAAGCTTTCTTT	CASSLGTANTEAFF
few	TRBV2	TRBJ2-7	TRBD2	TGTGCCAGCAGGTTGACTAGCGGGGGCTCCTACGAGCAGTACTTC	CASRLTSGGSYEQYF
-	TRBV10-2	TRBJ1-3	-	TGCGCCAGCATTCGTGTAACAGTGCAATTCTCTGGAAACACCATATATTTT	CASIRVTVQFSGNTIYF